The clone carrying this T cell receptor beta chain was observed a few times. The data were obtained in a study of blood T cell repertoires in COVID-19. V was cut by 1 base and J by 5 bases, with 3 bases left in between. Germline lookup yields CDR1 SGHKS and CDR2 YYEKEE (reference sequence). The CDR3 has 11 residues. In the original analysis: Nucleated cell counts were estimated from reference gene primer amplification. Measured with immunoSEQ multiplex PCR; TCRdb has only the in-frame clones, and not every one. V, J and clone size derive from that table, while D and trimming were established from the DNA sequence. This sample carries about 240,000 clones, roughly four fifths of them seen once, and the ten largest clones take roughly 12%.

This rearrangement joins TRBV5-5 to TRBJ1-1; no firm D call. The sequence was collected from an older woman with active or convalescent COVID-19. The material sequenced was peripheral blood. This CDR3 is CASSLSTEAFF. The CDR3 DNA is TGTGCCAGCAGCTTGTCAACTGAAGCTTTCTTT.